A single sample is the source of the 19 T cell receptor beta chains below, sequenced in a study of blood T cell repertoires in COVID-19. Sequencing was performed with immunoSEQ multiplex PCR; in TCRdb, only in-frame clones are kept and a portion is missing. Counted here are hundreds of thousands of clones, about 83% occurring once; the ten biggest clones make up roughly 9.4%. The source material was peripheral blood. These receptors all come from a woman aged 50 to 60 who had recovered from COVID-19.

The V gene is TRBV20-1, the J gene TRBJ1-1; 10 bases line up with TRBD1. V was clipped by 3 bases and J by 12 bases; unmatched bases: 10. CDR3 length: 13 amino acids. Per germline, CDR1 DFQATT and CDR2 SNEGSKA (reference sequence). CDR3 loop: CSASRPGQGTTFF. CDR3 nucleotides: TGCAGTGCTAGTAGACCGGGACAGGGGACAACTTTCTTT.

The rearrangement links TRBV25-1 to TRBJ2-1, with D perhaps TRBD1 (6 bases). V was shortened by 3 bases and J by 5 bases, with 17 bases between the two germline ends. Germline-derived CDR1 and CDR2 are MGHDK and SYGVNS. The CDR3 loop spans 16 amino acids. The CDR3 is CASSDWTVGMNNEQFF. CDR3 nucleotides: TGTGCCAGCAGTGATTGGACAGTGGGGATGAACAATGAGCAGTTCTTC.

This chain uses TRBV19 with TRBJ1-2; no definite D call. The CDR3 totals 16 residues. Deletions cut 6 bases from V and 5 bases from J, with 22 bases between. Germline CDR1 and CDR2: LNHDA and SQIVND (reference sequence). The CDR3 nucleotides are TGTGCCAGTAGCGCTACCGGGCCACAAGGAGGGTATGGCTACACCTTC. As protein: CASSATGPQGGYGYTF. Full variable domain (outside the CDR3, taken from reference TRBV19 and TRBJ1-2): DGGITQSPKYLFRKEGQNVTLSCEQNLNHDAMYWYRQDPGQGLRLIYYSQIVNDFQKGDIAEGYSVSREKKESFPLTVTSAQKNPTAFYLCASSATGPQGGYGYTFGSGTRLTVV.

The rearrangement uses TRBV28 and TRBJ1-3; 9 bases align to TRBD1. The length of the CDR3 is 16 residues. Per the germline V gene, CDR1 is MDHEN and CDR2 is SYDVKM. Germline trimming cut 6 bases from V and 8 bases from J; bases unmatched to any gene: 14. The CDR3 DNA follows: TGTGCCAGCAGCGCTACTCCCCGGGACAGGGTATACACCATATATTTT. Protein: CASSATPRDRVYTIYF.

The V and J genes are TRBV9 and TRBJ2-3, with D perhaps matching TRBD2 (6 bases). This CDR3 region has 18 residues. Germline V gives CDR1 SGDLS, CDR2 YYNGEE. Between the trimmed V and J ends, which lost 0 bases and 1 base, there was a span of 18 bases. The CDR3 region is CASSVASVGSGRTDTQYF. CDR3 DNA sequence: TGTGCCAGCAGCGTAGCTTCGGTTGGTAGCGGTCGCACAGATACGCAGTATTTT.

The V call is TRBV27, the J call TRBJ1-3, with TRBD1 as a possible D gene (6 bases). The CDR3 loop spans 13 amino acids. CDR1 and CDR2 (germline): MNHEY, SMNVEV (reference sequence). Trimming took off 5 bases at V and 4 bases at J, with 9 bases between the two ends. Written as DNA, the CDR3 is TGTGCCAGCAGTCGGACAGTGGGAAACACCATATATTTT. It codes for CASSRTVGNTIYF.

The chain carries TRBV7-9 and TRBJ2-7; a weak D match, TRBD2 (6 bases). Trimming removed 5 bases from V and 2 bases from J, with 13 bases in between. Germline CDR1 reads SEHNR; CDR2 reads FQNEAQ (reference sequence). The CDR3 has 14 amino acids. CDR3 DNA sequence: TGTGCCAGCAGCCCCGGGACTCCTACCTACGAGCAGTACTTC. It encodes CASSPGTPTYEQYF.

This chain joins TRBV4-1 and TRBJ1-5; tentatively, D is TRBD1 (6 bases). Germline V lookup: CDR1 MGHRA, CDR2 YSYEKL. V was shortened by 2 bases and J by 7 bases, with 15 bases between the two germline ends. The CDR3 covers 15 residues. The CDR3 loop reads CASSQSGVLRQPQHF. CDR3 bases: TGCGCCAGCAGCCAATCAGGGGTACTACGCCAGCCCCAGCATTTT.

The chain employs TRBV27 and TRBJ1-5; TRBD1 is a possible D gene (6 bases). In germline, CDR1 is MNHEY, CDR2 SMNVEV (reference sequence). The CDR3 is 15 amino acids. Trimming shortened V by 2 bases and J by 6 bases, and 14 bases separated the two germline ends. The chain's CDR3 is CASSLVPGDTQPQHF. The CDR3 DNA reads TGTGCCAGCAGTTTAGTTCCCGGGGACACTCAGCCCCAGCATTTT.

The chain couples TRBV7-2 to TRBJ2-7, with D perhaps TRBD2 (6 bases). Per the germline V gene, CDR1 is SGHTA and CDR2 is FQGNSA. The V gene lost 4 bases and the J gene lost 4 bases, with 14 bases spanning the gap. The CDR3 runs 14 residues. The CDR3 DNA reads TGTGCCAGCAGCTCTGGGCGGGGAGTTTACGAGCAGTACTTC. This encodes CASSSGRGVYEQYF.

This clone was seen a single time. The genes are TRBV5-1 and TRBJ2-2, with 10 bases lining up with TRBD2. The junction had 5 bases not matched to a gene; V was cut back by 4 bases and J by 2 bases. CDR1 and CDR2 from the germline V gene are SGHRS and YFSETQ. The CDR3 runs 16 residues. CDR3 residues: CASSSGLAVNTGELFF. The CDR3 coding sequence is TGCGCCAGCAGCAGTGGACTAGCGGTTAACACCGGGGAGCTGTTTTTT.

V usage is TRBV5-6 and J usage is TRBJ2-7, with 11 bases matching TRBD1. The CDR3 contains 13 residues. Germline V gene lookup returns CDR1 SGHDT and CDR2 YYEEEE. The V segment lost 2 bases and the J segment 7 bases; nucleotides outside the gene matches: 2. Here the CDR3 DNA reads TGTGCCAGCAGCTTAGGGACAGGGGGAGAGCAGTACTTC. This translates into CASSLGTGGEQYF.

This sequence joins TRBV6-5 and TRBJ1-2; 7 positions agree with TRBD1. This CDR3 comprises 13 residues. The germline gives CDR1 MNHEY, CDR2 SVGAGI. V was clipped by 5 bases and J by 4 bases; unmatched bases: 4. CDR3 protein: CASSMNRGYGYTF. Written as DNA, the CDR3 is TGTGCCAGCAGTATGAACAGGGGCTATGGCTACACCTTC.

The chain couples TRBV5-1 to TRBJ1-1, with 8 bases fitting TRBD1. V lost 2 bases and J lost 5; bases outside the gene matches: 2. This CDR3 spans 13 amino acids. Germline CDR1 reads SGHRS; CDR2 reads YFSETQ. Written as DNA, the CDR3 is TGCGCCAGCAGCTTTACAGGGGGGACTGAAGCTTTCTTT. Residues: CASSFTGGTEAFF. The full variable domain, completed using reference TRBV5-1 and TRBJ1-1, is KAGVTQTPRYLIKTRGQQVTLSCSPISGHRSVSWYQQTPGQGLQFLFEYFSETQRNKGNFPGRFSGRQFSNSRSEMNVSTLELGDSALYLCASSFTGGTEAFFGQGTRLTVV.

The chain combines TRBV6-2 or TRBV6-3 with TRBJ1-5; 7 bases fit TRBD1. There are 17 residues in the CDR3. V lost 6 bases to trimming and J lost 0 bases; unmatched junction nucleotides: 11. CDR1 and CDR2 (germline): MNHEY, SVGEGT. The CDR3 reads CASSDQTGTLSNQPQHF. Here the CDR3 DNA reads TGTGCCAGCAGCGACCAGACAGGGACCCTTAGCAATCAGCCCCAGCATTTT.

This chain joins TRBV28 and TRBJ1-2; D is uncertain. The CDR3 spans 14 residues. The germline CDR1 and CDR2 sequences are MDHEN and SYDVKM. The ends were cut back, 5 bases at V and 14 bases at J, with 24 bases in the middle. CDR3 nucleotide sequence: TGTGCCAGCAGTCCTATTCCGGGATACTATACGGATACCTTC. Residues: CASSPIPGYYTDTF.

The chain carries TRBV18 and TRBJ2-4; 13 bases map to TRBD2. The CDR3 spans 17 residues. Germline loops: CDR1 KGHSH, CDR2 LQKENI. The trim removed 6 bases at V and 9 bases at J, leaving 14 bases unmatched. For the CDR3, the DNA is TGTGCCAGCTCGCATAAGGCAACTAGCGGGAGGGGAAGCATTCAGTACTTC. It codes for CASSHKATSGRGSIQYF.

The chain has TRBV4-3 and TRBJ1-1; no definite D call. This CDR3 region has 15 residues. Germline-derived CDR1 and CDR2 are LGHNA and YSLEER. Trimming left V 0 bases short and J 0 bases short, with 8 bases between. CDR3 sequence (DNA): TGCGCCAGCAGCCAAGATTCCGGGATGAACACTGAAGCTTTCTTT. As protein: CASSQDSGMNTEAFF.

This chain links TRBV4-3 with TRBJ2-2; a possible D gene is TRBD1 (6 bases). Germline loops: CDR1 LGHNA, CDR2 YSLEER. This CDR3 region has 18 residues. Trimming stripped 2 bases from V and 5 bases from J, with 21 bases between. CDR3 nucleotide sequence: TGCGCCAGCAGCCAACAACTAGGGGGACACGATAGTACCGGGGAGCTGTTTTTT. It specifies CASSQQLGGHDSTGELFF.